Below, 26 T cell receptor beta chains from the same sample are listed, as sequenced in a study of shared clonotypes between healthy human individuals. Assay used: immunoSEQ multiplex PCR; TCRdb lists only in-frame clones, some missing. The sample lists roughly 2 million clones, 85% to 95% seen once, with under 0.15% in the top ten. Specimen: naive CD4+ T cells sorted from blood. Subset defined: CD45RA+ positively selected. Receptors originate from a man between 18 and 29 years old in good health.

J is TRBJ1-6 and V is TRBV19; 9 nucleotides align to TRBD1. Per germline, CDR1 LNHDA and CDR2 SQIVND (reference sequence). After removal of 5 bases from V and 5 bases from J, the junction contained 7 bases not matched to a gene. This CDR3 is 16 amino acids long. The CDR3 loop is CASSLPGQGNNSPLHF. The CDR3 DNA reads TGTGCCAGTAGTCTACCGGGACAGGGTAATAATTCACCCCTCCACTTT.

The rearrangement uses TRBV18 and TRBJ2-7; D is possibly TRBD1 or TRBD2 (5 bases each). The CDR3 is made up of 13 amino acids. Trimming shortened V by 2 bases and J by 7 bases, and 12 bases separated the two germline ends. Germline CDR1 reads KGHSH; CDR2 reads LQKENI. The CDR3 nucleotides read TGTGCCAGCTCACCAACGGCAGGGAGAGAGCAGTACTTC. Translated, it gives CASSPTAGREQYF.

This chain joins TRBV2 and TRBJ1-4; D remains ambiguous. This CDR3 contains 13 residues. Trimming shortened V by 6 bases and J by 14 bases, and 19 bases separated the two germline ends. From germline, CDR1 is SNHLY and CDR2 FYNNEI. CDR3 in DNA: TGTGCCAGCAGATCAGAGAATACTTTAGGGCTGTTTTTT. It is translated as CASRSENTLGLFF.

The chain carries TRBV2 and TRBJ1-1; D unresolved. Trimming took off 1 base at V and 6 bases at J, with 12 bases between the two ends. Germline V CDR1 and CDR2: SNHLY, FYNNEI. The CDR3 length is 14 residues. CDR3 DNA: TGTGCCAGCAGTGAAGGGAAGGGAAGGCCTGAAGCTTTCTTT. It encodes CASSEGKGRPEAFF.

CDR3 in DNA: TGTGCCAGCAGTGACTTTATCGGTTGGTCCGAGCAGTACTTC. Protein sequence: CASSDFIGWSEQYF. This sequence joins TRBV2 and TRBJ2-7; D gene unclear. The CDR3 loop spans 14 amino acids. From germline, CDR1 is SNHLY and CDR2 FYNNEI. Trimming took off 3 bases at V and 6 bases at J, with 15 bases between the two ends.

The chain employs TRBV11-3 and TRBJ2-6; no definite D call. CDR3 length: 14 residues. Germline values: CDR1 SGHNT, CDR2 YENEEA. V dropped 5 bases and J dropped 1 base, with 6 bases sitting between them. The CDR3 here is CASSPQSGANVLTF. CDR3 bases: TGTGCCAGCAGCCCTCAATCTGGGGCCAACGTCCTGACTTTC. Full variable domain (remainder filled in from reference TRBV11-3 and TRBJ2-6): EAGVVQSPRYKIIEKKQPVAFWCNPISGHNTLYWYLQNLGQGPELLIRYENEEAVDDSQLPKDRFSAERLKGVDSTLKIQPAELGDSAVYLCASSPQSGANVLTFGAGSRLTVL.

A note on this clone: One end of the junction fails to match germline, which may point to a read error. This chain links TRBV7-7 with TRBJ2-1; TRBD2 matches at 9 bases. From germline, CDR1 is SSHAT and CDR2 FNYEAQ (reference sequence). CDR3 length equals 16 residues. CDR3 sequence: CASSLAGAGGPNEQFF. CDR3 nucleotides: TGTGCTAGCAGCTTAGCGGGAGCGGGAGGACCCAATGAGCAGTTCTTC.

J is TRBJ2-5 and V is TRBV6-4; perhaps TRBD1 as D (6 bases). The CDR3 covers 13 residues. Germline V gene lookup returns CDR1 MRHNA and CDR2 SNTAGT. V was pared by 5 bases and J by 2 bases, with 9 bases between. In DNA form, the CDR3 reads TGTGCCAGCAGTCCAGGGGCGCAAGAGACCCAGTACTTC. Its protein is CASSPGAQETQYF.

V and J are TRBV30 and TRBJ2-7; TRBD1 is a possible D gene (5 bases). Looked up from germline, CDR1 is GTSNPN and CDR2 is SVGIG (reference sequence). V dropped 5 bases and J dropped 2 bases, with 7 bases sitting between them. The CDR3 covers 11 residues. The CDR3 spells CAWDSAYEQYF. The CDR3, as DNA: TGTGCCTGGGACAGTGCCTACGAGCAGTACTTC. Full variable domain (missing parts from reference TRBV30 and TRBJ2-7): SQTIHQWPATLVQPVGSPLSLECTVEGTSNPNLYWYRQAAGRGLQLLFYSVGIGQISSEVPQNLSASRPQDRQFILSSKKLLLSDSGFYLCAWDSAYEQYFGPGTRLTVT.

The chain couples TRBV21-1 to TRBJ1-2. TRBV21-1 constitutes a pseudogene. The CDR3 covers 13 residues. This CDR3 is CASSKAGRTGYTF. The CDR3 DNA follows: TGTGCCAGCAGCAAAGCGGGACGGACTGGCTACACCTTC.

This sequence joins TRBV4-3 and TRBJ1-2; unclear D gene. Germline V lookup: CDR1 LGHNA, CDR2 YSLEER. The CDR3 runs to 15 residues. The V end was cut by 0 bases, the J end by 5 bases, with 13 bases between. CDR3 DNA: TGCGCCAGCAGCCAAGATAGTTGGCAGGCTTATGGCTACACCTTC. This codes for CASSQDSWQAYGYTF.

Turning to this clone: Other DNA sequences from this sample encode an identical CDR3 as well. This sequence joins TRBV18 and TRBJ2-7; perhaps TRBD1 as D (5 bases). The V end lost 3 bases, the J end lost 0 bases, and 9 bases lay between the germline ends. Germline CDR1 reads KGHSH; CDR2 reads LQKENI. This CDR3 contains 14 residues. The CDR3 region has the DNA TGTGCCAGCTCACCCGACAGAAGCTCCTACGAGCAGTACTTC. Translating it yields CASSPDRSSYEQYF.

About this clone: The identical CDR3 is also encoded by other nucleotide sequences in the sample. The genes are TRBV7-9 and TRBJ1-2; D unclear. V was clipped by 0 bases and J by 4 bases, with 6 bases between them. CDR1 and CDR2 (germline): SEHNR, FQNEAQ (reference sequence). The CDR3 spans 13 residues. CDR3 DNA sequence: TGTGCCAGCAGCTTAGCCGGGTCCTATGGCTACACCTTC. This codes for CASSLAGSYGYTF. Full variable domain (rest looked up from reference TRBV7-9 and TRBJ1-2): DTGVSQNPRHKITKRGQNVTFRCDPISEHNRLYWYRQTLGQGPEFLTYFQNEAQLEKSRLLSDRFSAERPKGSFSTLEIQRTEQGDSAMYLCASSLAGSYGYTFGSGTRLTVV.

In its sample, this clone was seen once. At one boundary the junction diverges from the germline segment, which might be a read error. The chain has TRBV5-1 and TRBJ1-4; TRBD1 matches at 7 bases. This CDR3 has 14 amino acids. The V gene's germline CDR1 is SGHRS and CDR2 YFSETQ. The CDR3 bases are TGCGCCAGCAGTTTGGGGGGACAGAGGGAAAAACTGTTTTTT. Residues: CASSLGGQREKLFF. The entire variable domain, with the rest obtained from reference TRBV5-1 and TRBJ1-4, is as follows: KAGVTQTPRYLIKTRGQQVTLSCSPISGHRSVSWYQQTPGQGLQFLFEYFSETQRNKGNFPGRFSGRQFSNSRSEMNVSTLELGDSALYLCASSLGGQREKLFFGSGTQLSVL.

V gene TRBV9 combines with J gene TRBJ2-5; TRBD1 might be the D (8 bases). This CDR3 has 15 residues. The ends were cut back, 1 base at V and 4 bases at J, with 14 bases in the middle. Germline assignment: CDR1 SGDLS and CDR2 YYNGEE. CDR3 sequence reads: CASSVQGAGAETQYF. The CDR3 DNA reads as TGTGCCAGCAGCGTACAGGGGGCGGGAGCAGAGACCCAGTACTTC.

This chain joins TRBV11-2 and TRBJ2-7; 10 nucleotides agree with TRBD1. The CDR3 loop spans 15 amino acids. The germline gives CDR1 SGHAT, CDR2 FQNNGV. The J segment lost 2 bases and the V segment lost 3 bases, leaving 4 bases of the junction unmatched. The DNA of the CDR3 is TGTGCCAGCAGCTTCCCGGGACAGGGGACCTACGAGCAGTACTTC. This gives the protein CASSFPGQGTYEQYF. The complete variable domain, with remaining parts taken from reference TRBV11-2 and TRBJ2-7, reads EAGVAQSPRYKIIEKRQSVAFWCNPISGHATLYWYQQILGQGPKLLIQFQNNGVVDDSQLPKDRFSAERLKGVDSTLKIQPAKLEDSAVYLCASSFPGQGTYEQYFGPGTRLTVT.

The CDR3 nucleotides read TGCGCCAGCAGTGAGTCGCAGGTCGGGGAGCTGTTTTTT. Amino acids: CASSESQVGELFF. The V and J genes are TRBV10-1 and TRBJ2-2; D not certain. CDR1 is WNHNN, CDR2 SYGVQD, per germline (reference sequence). The CDR3 contains 13 residues. Trimming cost V 0 bases and J 7 bases, with 6 bases left between them.

This clone was counted a single time. V is TRBV6-6 and J is TRBJ2-7; tentatively, D is TRBD2 (5 bases). Germline V gives CDR1 MNHNY, CDR2 SVGAGI (reference sequence). There are 14 residues in the CDR3. The V and J ends lost 2 bases and 2 bases respectively, with 10 bases between them. Here the CDR3 reads CASSYVAGTYEQYF. CDR3 DNA sequence: TGTGCCAGCAGTTACGTCGCCGGGACCTACGAGCAGTACTTC.

The chain has TRBV14 and TRBJ2-3, with D possibly being TRBD1 or TRBD2 (5 bases each). The CDR3 has 14 amino acids. V was trimmed by 8 bases and J by 4 bases, leaving 16 bases between them. Germline CDR1 is SGHDN and CDR2 is FVKESK. The CDR3 region has the DNA TGTGCCAGCGGCCGGGGCCTAGCTCCAGATACGCAGTATTTT. It translates to CASGRGLAPDTQYF. The whole variable domain, remainder taken from reference TRBV14 and TRBJ2-3, is EAGVTQFPSHSVIEKGQTVTLRCDPISGHDNLYWYRRVMGKEIKFLLHFVKESKQDESGMPNNRFLAERTGGTYSTLKVQPAELEDSGVYFCASGRGLAPDTQYFGPGTRLTVL.

V gene TRBV29-1 combines with J gene TRBJ2-3, with 10 bases aligning to TRBD1. CDR3 size: 14 residues. Germline V gene lookup returns CDR1 SQVTM and CDR2 ANQGSEA. Germline trimming cut 6 bases from V and 0 bases from J; bases unmatched to any gene: 3. In DNA form, the CDR3 reads TGCAGCGTCGGGACAGGGGATAGCACAGATACGCAGTATTTT. It codes for CSVGTGDSTDTQYF.

The CDR3 region is CATSRPGLAGTDTQYF. The CDR3 bases are TGTGCCACCTCCAGACCGGGACTAGCGGGGACAGATACGCAGTATTTT. The V and J genes are TRBV19 and TRBJ2-3, with 13 positions matching TRBD2. CDR3 size: 16 residues. CDR1 LNHDA and CDR2 SQIVND come from the germline V gene (reference sequence). Trimming removed 10 bases from V and 3 bases from J; junction bases left unmatched: 10.

This clone was counted a single time. The chain recombines TRBV7-8 with TRBJ1-1; D is undetermined. The CDR3 has 15 amino acids. Germline V gene data show CDR1 as SGHVS and CDR2 as FQNEAQ. The ends were cut back, 5 bases at V and 1 base at J, with 14 bases in the middle. The CDR3: CASSIRPTPNTEAFF. CDR3 bases: TGTGCCAGCAGCATCCGACCGACACCGAACACTGAAGCTTTCTTT.

V gene TRBV7-9 combines with J gene TRBJ1-2, with 10 bases lining up with TRBD1. This CDR3 region has 14 residues. Germline V gene sequence: CDR1 SEHNR, CDR2 FQNEAQ (reference sequence). V dropped 9 bases and J dropped 2; count of bases not matched to a gene: 6. The DNA of the CDR3 is TGTGCCAGTGGCCCGGGACAGGGGAACTATGGCTACACCTTC. Protein sequence: CASGPGQGNYGYTF.

This clone occurred once. This rearrangement joins TRBV6-1 to TRBJ2-3, with D possibly called TRBD1 or TRBD2 (5 bases each). V lost 6 bases to trimming and J lost 3 bases, with 16 bases between them. The CDR3 loop spans 15 amino acids. CDR1 and CDR2 (germline): MNHNS, SASEGT. The CDR3 loop reads CASRPGPTLTDTQYF. The DNA for the CDR3 is TGTGCCAGCAGACCGGGACCCACCTTAACAGATACGCAGTATTTT.

This sequence joins TRBV6-5 and TRBJ2-7; D is tentatively TRBD1 or TRBD2 (7 bases each). The CDR3 runs to 14 residues. Trimming stripped 7 bases from V and 3 bases from J, with 16 bases between. Per the germline V gene, CDR1 is MNHEY and CDR2 is SVGAGI. CDR3 coding DNA: TGTGCCAGCAAAGGGGGCGGGAGTGTCTACGAGCAGTACTTC. Amino acids: CASKGGGSVYEQYF.

This clone was detected a few times. The same CDR3 is also encoded by other DNA sequences in this sample. This chain joins TRBV9 and TRBJ2-2, with D hard to call. The CDR3 has 14 amino acids. CDR1 and CDR2 (germline): SGDLS, YYNGEE. Trimming took off 0 bases at V and 4 bases at J, with 7 bases between the two ends. CDR3 bases: TGTGCCAGCAGCGTAGCCCCGGGCACCGGGGAGCTGTTTTTT. Its protein is CASSVAPGTGELFF.